The clone carrying this T cell receptor beta chain has just a few counts. Germline V gene sequence: CDR1 MNHNY, CDR2 SVGAGI (reference sequence). The V and J ends lost 6 bases and 6 bases, in that order; junction bases with no gene match: 9. This CDR3 contains 15 residues. cDNA synthesis used the whole RNA isolate, giving expressed TCRB sequences. Generated by immunoSEQ multiplex PCR, the TCRdb table keeps only in-frame clones and is missing some. The sample consists of a few hundred thousand clones, 14% of them appearing once. The data originate from a study of beta chain features in type 1 diabetes.

The rearrangement joins TRBV6-6 to TRBJ2-3, with 10 bases that match TRBD2. The sample was central memory CD4+ T cells from blood. This receptor was taken from a man younger than 45 in good health. This CDR3 reads CASSGASGGADTQYF. The DNA for the CDR3 is TGTGCCAGCAGCGGGGCAAGCGGGGGGGCGGATACGCAGTATTTT.